This TCR beta chain derives from a study of CD8 T cells in Susac syndrome. Overall study results and limits: Regarding the TCR sequencing and HLA analysis, the study admitted that a relatively small number of individuals were involved.

With random hexamers, reverse transcription was performed on about 0.5 to 1 ug of RNA. A single record per CDR3 protein comes from TCRdb applying MiXCR to the immunoSEQ multiplex PCR reads. The sample consists of approximately 260,000 distinct CDR3 sequences, 96% of them appearing once. The CD8+ and CD4+ T cells were isolated magnetically using a negative isolation approach, whereas the TEMRA cells were enriched by FACS. As concerns this clonotype: Its antigen is not known.

CDR1 and CDR2 (germline): MNHNS, SASEGT. V lost 5 bases, J lost 1 base, and 4 bases stayed unmatched. The CDR3 is made up of 16 amino acids. Source material: CD4+ T cells from PBMCs. The chain links TRBV6-1 to TRBJ2-2; 10 bases agree with TRBD2. The sequence was obtained from a human donor with Susac syndrome. CDR3 sequence reads: CASSRGLARNTGELFF. CDR3 in DNA: TGTGCCAGCAGTAGGGGACTAGCGAGGAACACCGGGGAGCTGTTTTTT.